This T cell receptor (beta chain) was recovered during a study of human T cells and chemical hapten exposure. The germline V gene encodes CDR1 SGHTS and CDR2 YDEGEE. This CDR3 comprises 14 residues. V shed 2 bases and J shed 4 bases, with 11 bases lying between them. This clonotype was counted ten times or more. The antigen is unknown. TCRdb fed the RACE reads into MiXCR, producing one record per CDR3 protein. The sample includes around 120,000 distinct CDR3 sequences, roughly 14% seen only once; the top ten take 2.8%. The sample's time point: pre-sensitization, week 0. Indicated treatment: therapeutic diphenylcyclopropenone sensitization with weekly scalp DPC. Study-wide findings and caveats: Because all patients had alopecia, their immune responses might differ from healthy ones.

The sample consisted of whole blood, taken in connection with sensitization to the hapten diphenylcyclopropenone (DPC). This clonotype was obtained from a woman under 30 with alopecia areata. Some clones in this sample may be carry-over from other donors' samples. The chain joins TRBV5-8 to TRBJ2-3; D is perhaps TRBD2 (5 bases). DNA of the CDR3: TGTGCCAGCAGCTTTCCCCCCGGGGCAGATACGCAGTATTTT. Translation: CASSFPPGADTQYF.